The rows below give T cell receptor beta chains drawn from one sample of a study of cytotoxic CD8 clonotypes in ibrutinib-treated CLL. Produced via immunoSEQ multiplex PCR; TCRdb's table is partial and in-frame only. The sample consists of 140,000 to 150,000 clones, more than 75% of them appearing once. This material consisted of PBMCs, taken after 24 months of ibrutinib treatment. Every receptor here comes from a human donor with chronic lymphocytic leukemia. Each CDR3 is given with its conserved first and last residue. Fields, in order: CDR3 DNA, CDR3 protein, D gene, J gene, clone size, V gene. The D gene is left open where the match is weak. Size values are once, few and many counts, or a class for expanded clones, and some rows have none.

TGTGCCACCGCCGACGGACTTCTATCCTACGAGCAGTACTTC,CATADGLLSYEQYF,NA,TRBJ2-7,NA,TRBV10-3
TGTGCCAGCCTCTTCGCCCCGGGGGGCTACGAGCAGTACTTC,CASLFAPGGYEQYF,TRBD2,TRBJ2-7,NA,TRBV6-1
TGTGCCAGCAGCAGGCCGTCTCTGCCGAGGGCGTTCTTC,CASSRPSLPRAFF,NA,TRBJ2-1,NA,TRBV13
TGTGTTAGCAGCCAAGATTGGAGGCAGGGCCACACTGAAGCTTTCTTT,CVSSQDWRQGHTEAFF,NA,TRBJ1-1,NA,TRBV4-2
TGTGCCAGCGCCGTGGGGGTTTTGATGACTGAAGCTTTCTTT,CASAVGVLMTEAFF,NA,TRBJ1-1,NA,TRBV4-2
TGCGCCAGCAGCCCCCGGGACGGGCAAGAGACCCAGTACTTC,CASSPRDGQETQYF,NA,TRBJ2-5,NA,TRBV5-1
TGTGCCAGCAGTACGTTCCCCGGGACCACCGGGGAGCTGTTTTTT,CASSTFPGTTGELFF,NA,TRBJ2-2,NA,TRBV28
TGTGCCAGCTCATCCCCCGGGACAGGGGGGGAAAAACTGTTTTTT,CASSSPGTGGEKLFF,TRBD1,TRBJ1-4,NA,TRBV18
TGTGCCAGCAGCTTAGGTGGGACAAAGGGAAACACCATATATTTT,CASSLGGTKGNTIYF,NA,TRBJ1-3,NA,TRBV7-9
TGTGCCAGCAGCCCCGGCCCGGGGGGCTACAATGAGCAGTTCTTC,CASSPGPGGYNEQFF,TRBD2,TRBJ2-1,NA,TRBV7-9
TGTGCCAGCAGTTTTTCTCAGGGGCCCCCGGCTTGGCCCCAGCATTTT,CASSFSQGPPAWPQHF,NA,TRBJ1-5,NA,TRBV27
TGTGCCAGCAGTGAAGTAGCGGGCGCAGATACGCAGTATTTT,CASSEVAGADTQYF,TRBD2,TRBJ2-3,few,TRBV6-4
TGTGCCAGCAGTGGGGGTGAGGGACGGGTTACTGAAGCTTTCTTT,CASSGGEGRVTEAFF,NA,TRBJ1-1,NA,TRBV28
TGTGCCAGCAGGGGGACGGACAATGAGCAGTTCTTC,CASRGTDNEQFF,NA,TRBJ2-1,NA,TRBV9
TGTGCCAGCAGCACCAGGACAGATAGATACTTC,CASSTRTDRYF,NA,TRBJ2-7,NA,TRBV2
TGTGCCAGAAGCCCAAAGGAGGGGGGGAGTAATGAAAAACTGTTTTTT,CARSPKEGGSNEKLFF,NA,TRBJ1-4,many,TRBV5-3
TGCGCCAGCAGCTTTTTTGCGGGAGGTCCCCCTGAGCAGTTCTTC,CASSFFAGGPPEQFF,TRBD2,TRBJ2-1,NA,TRBV5-1
TGTGCCAGCAACAGCCTCTCTGGAAACACCATATATTTT,CASNSLSGNTIYF,NA,TRBJ1-3,NA,TRBV14
TGTGCCAGCACAGGGAGCTTAAACCACCCTTATGGCTACACCTTC,CASTGSLNHPYGYTF,NA,TRBJ1-2,NA,TRBV6-6
TGTGCCAGCAGTTCTAGGCTCTGGGTGGGGGCAGAGACCCAGTACTTC,CASSSRLWVGAETQYF,NA,TRBJ2-5,NA,TRBV28
TGTGCCAGCAGTTGGGCCGGGCTCGGTGGAAACACCATATATTTT,CASSWAGLGGNTIYF,NA,TRBJ1-3,NA,TRBV2
TGTGCCAGCAGCCCCAGGGGGTCGGGGACTGAAGCTTTCTTT,CASSPRGSGTEAFF,TRBD1,TRBJ1-1,NA,TRBV7-3
TGTGCCAGCAGCCCCCGGACTAGCTACGAGCAGTACTTC,CASSPRTSYEQYF,TRBD2,TRBJ2-7,NA,TRBV7-3
TGTGCCAGCAGCTTAGCCGGGGGAGTGGCCGGGGAGCTGTTTTTT,CASSLAGGVAGELFF,NA,TRBJ2-2,NA,TRBV7-2
TGTGCCACCAGGTCCCGGGAAGAGACCCAGTACTTC,CATRSREETQYF,NA,TRBJ2-5,NA,TRBV10-3
TGTGCCAGCAGTTACACACGCAGGAGGGGGGACACTGAAGCTTTCTTT,CASSYTRRRGDTEAFF,NA,TRBJ1-1,NA,TRBV6-5
TGTGCCAGTAGTCCAGGACCGAGCTCTGGAAACACCATATATTTT,CASSPGPSSGNTIYF,NA,TRBJ1-3,NA,TRBV19
TGTGCCAGCAGCCCCCACGCCTCACCGAGGGACATTCAGTACTTC,CASSPHASPRDIQYF,NA,TRBJ2-4,NA,TRBV11-2
TGTGCCATCAGTGAGGGACAGCTGAACACTGAAGCTTTCTTT,CAISEGQLNTEAFF,NA,TRBJ1-1,NA,TRBV10-3
TGTGCCAGCAGTACCCGGGGCGGGGTGGGCAATGAGCAGTTCTTC,CASSTRGGVGNEQFF,NA,TRBJ2-1,few,TRBV27